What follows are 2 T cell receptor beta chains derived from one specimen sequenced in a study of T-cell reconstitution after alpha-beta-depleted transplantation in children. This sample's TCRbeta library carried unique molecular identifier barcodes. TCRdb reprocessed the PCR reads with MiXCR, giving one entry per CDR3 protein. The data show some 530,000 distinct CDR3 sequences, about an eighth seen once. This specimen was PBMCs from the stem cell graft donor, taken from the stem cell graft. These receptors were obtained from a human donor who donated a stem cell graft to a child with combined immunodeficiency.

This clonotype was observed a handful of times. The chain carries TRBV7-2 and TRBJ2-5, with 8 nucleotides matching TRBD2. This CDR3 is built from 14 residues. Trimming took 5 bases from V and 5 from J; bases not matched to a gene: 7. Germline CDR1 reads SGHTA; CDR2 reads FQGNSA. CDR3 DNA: TGTGCCAGCAGCCCCGAGCGGGAGAGGGAGACCCAGTACTTC. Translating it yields CASSPERERETQYF.

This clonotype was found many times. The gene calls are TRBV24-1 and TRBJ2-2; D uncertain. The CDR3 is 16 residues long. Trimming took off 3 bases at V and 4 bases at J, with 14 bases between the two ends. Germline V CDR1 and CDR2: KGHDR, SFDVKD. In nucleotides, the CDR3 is TGTGCCACCAGTGATCCCCTACAGCCGAGCACCGGGGAGCTGTTTTTT. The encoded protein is CATSDPLQPSTGELFF.